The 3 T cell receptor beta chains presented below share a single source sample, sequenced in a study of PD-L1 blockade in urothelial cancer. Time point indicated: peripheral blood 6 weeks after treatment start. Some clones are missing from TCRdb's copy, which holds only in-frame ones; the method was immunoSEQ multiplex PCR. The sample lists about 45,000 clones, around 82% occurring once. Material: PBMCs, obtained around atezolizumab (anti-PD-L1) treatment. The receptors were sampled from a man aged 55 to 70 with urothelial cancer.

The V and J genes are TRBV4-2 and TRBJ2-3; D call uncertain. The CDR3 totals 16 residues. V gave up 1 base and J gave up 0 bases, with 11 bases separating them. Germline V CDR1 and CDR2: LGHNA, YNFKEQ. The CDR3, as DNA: TGTGCCAGCAGCCAAGGGAGCGCAACTAGCACAGATACGCAGTATTTT. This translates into CASSQGSATSTDTQYF.

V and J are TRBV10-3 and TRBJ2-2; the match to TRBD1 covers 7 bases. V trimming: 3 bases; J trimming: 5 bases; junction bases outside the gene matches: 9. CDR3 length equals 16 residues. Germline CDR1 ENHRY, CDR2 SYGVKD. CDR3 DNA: TGTGCCATCAGTGACACGGGACAGAAACCGACCGGGGAGCTGTTTTTT. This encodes CAISDTGQKPTGELFF.

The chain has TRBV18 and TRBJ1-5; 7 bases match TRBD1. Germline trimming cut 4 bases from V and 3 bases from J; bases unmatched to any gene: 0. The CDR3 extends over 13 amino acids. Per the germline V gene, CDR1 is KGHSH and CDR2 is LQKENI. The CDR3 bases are TGTGCCAGCTCACAGGGGGCCAATCAGCCCCAGCATTTT. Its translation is CASSQGANQPQHF.